One and the same sample provided the 3 T cell receptor beta chains below, sequenced in a study of cytomegalovirus exposure and HLA in healthy donors. The PCR made use of 60 Vbeta and 13 Jbeta primers. Measured with immunoSEQ multiplex PCR; TCRdb has only the in-frame clones, and not every one. The repertoire holds a few hundred thousand clones, with roughly 84% as singletons. The sample consisted of PBMCs. The source is a girl aged 10 to 17 in good health and CMV-seronegative.

The chain uses TRBV7-9 and TRBJ1-2, with D perhaps TRBD1 (6 bases). The CDR3 spans 16 residues. Germline V gene data show CDR1 as SEHNR and CDR2 as FQNEAQ (reference sequence). Trimming cost V 3 bases and J 1 base, with 15 bases left between them. CDR3 region: CASSFPRGDGNYGYTF. The CDR3 region has the DNA TGTGCCAGCAGCTTCCCCAGGGGAGATGGTAACTATGGCTACACCTTC.

This clone has just a few counts. The chain is built from TRBV7-2 and TRBJ2-7; tentative D call: TRBD2 (6 bases). CDR3 length: 13 residues. The germline V and J ends were trimmed by 1 base and 2 bases, with 6 bases remaining between them. Germline CDR1 reads SGHTA; CDR2 reads FQGNSA. CDR3 sequence reads: CASSLGGTYEQYF. The CDR3, as DNA: TGTGCCAGCAGCTTAGGCGGGACCTACGAGCAGTACTTC.

The chain employs TRBV15 and TRBJ2-6; a weak D match, TRBD1 (5 bases). The CDR3 is 17 amino acids. CDR1 and CDR2 from the germline V gene are LNHNV and YYDKDF (reference sequence). The ends were cut back, 2 bases at V and 0 bases at J, with 11 bases in the middle. The chain's CDR3 is CATSRRGSSSGANVLTF. In DNA form, the CDR3 reads TGTGCCACCAGCAGAAGGGGATCAAGCTCTGGGGCCAACGTCCTGACTTTC.